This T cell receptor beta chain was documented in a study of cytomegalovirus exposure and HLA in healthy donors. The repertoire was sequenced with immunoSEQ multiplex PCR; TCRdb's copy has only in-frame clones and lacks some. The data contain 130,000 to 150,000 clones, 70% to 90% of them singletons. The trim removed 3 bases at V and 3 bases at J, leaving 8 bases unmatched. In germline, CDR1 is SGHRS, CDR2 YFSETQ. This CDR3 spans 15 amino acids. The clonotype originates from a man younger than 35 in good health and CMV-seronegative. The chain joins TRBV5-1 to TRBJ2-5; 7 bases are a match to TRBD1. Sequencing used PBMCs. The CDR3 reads CASSYQSGTEETQYF. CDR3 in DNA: TGCGCCAGCAGCTACCAATCCGGGACAGAAGAGACCCAGTACTTC.